This is a list of T cell receptor beta chains from one sample in a study of shared clonotypes between healthy human individuals. Libraries were prepared by immunoSEQ multiplex PCR; TCRdb keeps only in-frame clonotypes and omits some of them. The profile shows over 2 million clones, less than 95% of them singletons. The specimen was naive CD8+ T cells sorted from blood. These receptors were collected from a man in his late teens or twenties in good health. Both conserved end residues are trimmed from each CDR3.

j_gene: TRBJ2-1
v_gene: TRBV5-6
CDR3aa: ASSPHFPALSDNEQF

j_gene: TRBJ2-1
v_gene: TRBV2
CDR3aa: ASSSDDNEQF

j_gene: TRBJ2-3
v_gene: TRBV7-2
CDR3aa: ASSRPSVDWARTDTQY

j_gene: TRBJ2-1
v_gene: TRBV13
CDR3aa: ASSVGLAGESYNEQF

j_gene: TRBJ2-5
v_gene: TRBV2
CDR3aa: ASSTGVRQETQY

j_gene: TRBJ2-1
v_gene: TRBV16
CDR3aa: ASSQNRLADNEQF

j_gene: TRBJ2-5
v_gene: TRBV6-5
CDR3aa: ASTYGLGEQETQY

j_gene: TRBJ1-2
v_gene: TRBV9
CDR3aa: ASSPWTGGVDGYT

j_gene: TRBJ2-1
v_gene: TRBV15
CDR3aa: ATSSYGVGSYNEQF

j_gene: TRBJ1-3
v_gene: TRBV18
CDR3aa: ASSPGGTGKYFGNTIY

j_gene: TRBJ1-2
v_gene: TRBV4-1
CDR3aa: ASSQELSEFYYGYT

j_gene: TRBJ2-7
v_gene: TRBV27
CDR3aa: ASSLARVTGGTYEQY

j_gene: TRBJ1-3
v_gene: TRBV11-3
CDR3aa: ASSLDGTSGNTIY

j_gene: TRBJ1-5
v_gene: TRBV6-5
CDR3aa: ASSYVGADQPQH

j_gene: TRBJ2-3
v_gene: TRBV5-4
CDR3aa: ASSLTPADTQY

j_gene: TRBJ2-5
v_gene: TRBV11-2
CDR3aa: ASSLVLQGQETQY

j_gene: TRBJ1-1
v_gene: TRBV19
CDR3aa: ASSIAHLNTEAF

j_gene: TRBJ1-2
v_gene: TRBV7-9
CDR3aa: ASSLVSLPYGYT

j_gene: TRBJ2-3
v_gene: TRBV5-3
CDR3aa: AKHSGGGDTQY

j_gene: TRBJ2-3
v_gene: TRBV4-1
CDR3aa: ASRRLVGGDTDTQY

j_gene: TRBJ2-7
v_gene: TRBV5-4
CDR3aa: ASSHGTGDYEQY

j_gene: TRBJ2-7
v_gene: TRBV7-9
CDR3aa: ASSTRDEGFTYEQY

j_gene: TRBJ1-4
v_gene: TRBV28
CDR3aa: ASSSPGQGWEKLF

j_gene: TRBJ1-3
v_gene: TRBV5-5
CDR3aa: ASSFSWRALDSGNTIY

j_gene: TRBJ2-7
v_gene: TRBV7-6
CDR3aa: ASSLEHAYEQY

j_gene: TRBJ2-1
v_gene: TRBV6-6
CDR3aa: ASSYGTSGVYNEQF

j_gene: TRBJ2-7
v_gene: TRBV4-1
CDR3aa: ASSQEVAGGPREQY

j_gene: TRBJ2-2
v_gene: TRBV5-4
CDR3aa: ASSLATSGATGELF

j_gene: TRBJ2-1
v_gene: TRBV4-3
CDR3aa: ASSQLLAGGDEQF

j_gene: TRBJ2-7
v_gene: TRBV7-9
CDR3aa: ASSFLASLGKEQY

j_gene: TRBJ2-7
v_gene: TRBV7-9
CDR3aa: ASSLVLSGTGVGEQY

j_gene: TRBJ2-7
v_gene: TRBV19
CDR3aa: ASSPYSGTYEQY

j_gene: TRBJ1-6
v_gene: TRBV5-4
CDR3aa: ASSRQGANSPLH

j_gene: TRBJ1-4
v_gene: TRBV18
CDR3aa: ASSPDPGEKLF

j_gene: TRBJ2-3
v_gene: TRBV6-5
CDR3aa: ASSYLGQGLDTQY

j_gene: TRBJ2-5
v_gene: TRBV27
CDR3aa: ASSLTGNQETQY

j_gene: TRBJ2-2
v_gene: TRBV4-3
CDR3aa: ASSFGSSGELF